A single sample gave rise to the 6 T cell receptor beta chains below, sequenced in a study of cytomegalovirus exposure and HLA in healthy donors. Primers included in the PCR were 60 Vbeta and 13 Jbeta primers. Method: immunoSEQ multiplex PCR; TCRdb's copy keeps in-frame clones and lacks some. The sample shows around 150,000 clones, approximately 91% of them seen only once. The material sequenced was PBMCs. These receptor sequences come from a middle-aged woman in good health and CMV-seronegative.

The chain has TRBV7-2 and TRBJ1-5, with D uncertain. Germline loops: CDR1 SGHTA, CDR2 FQGNSA. There are 14 residues in the CDR3. V shed 4 bases and J shed 0 bases, with 7 bases lying between them. The chain's CDR3 is CASSSVISNQPQHF. The DNA of the CDR3 is TGTGCCAGCAGCTCGGTCATTAGCAATCAGCCCCAGCATTTT.

The chain has TRBV4-1 and TRBJ1-5; D gene ambiguous. V was pared by 1 base and J by 10 bases, with 14 bases between. Germline CDR1 is MGHRA and CDR2 is YSYEKL. The CDR3 extends over 14 amino acids. The DNA for the CDR3 is TGCGCCAGCAGCCAAGGGGCGACGATAACTCCCCAGCATTTT. Residues: CASSQGATITPQHF.

This clone was seen only once. The chain employs TRBV9 and TRBJ2-3, with D perhaps matching TRBD2 (5 bases). CDR3 size: 14 residues. Between the trimmed V and J ends, which lost 3 bases and 2 bases, there was a span of 10 bases. Germline V CDR1 and CDR2: SGDLS, YYNGEE. The CDR3 nucleotides are TGTGCCAGCAGCGCGTGGGAGTACACAGATACGCAGTATTTT. Translated, it gives CASSAWEYTDTQYF. Complete variable domain (other parts from reference TRBV9 and TRBJ2-3): DSGVTQTPKHLITATGQRVTLRCSPRSGDLSVYWYQQSLDQGLQFLIQYYNGEERAKGNILERFSAQQFPDLHSELNLSSLELGDSALYFCASSAWEYTDTQYFGPGTRLTVL.

The V call is TRBV30, the J call TRBJ1-3; D gene uncertain. The germline V gene has CDR1 GTSNPN and CDR2 SVGIG (reference sequence). The V gene lost 5 bases and the J gene lost 4 bases, with 12 bases spanning the gap. This CDR3 contains 13 residues. The CDR3 region has the DNA TGTGCCTGGTGCGAGGGCAACGGAAACACCATATATTTT. It encodes CAWCEGNGNTIYF.

The rearrangement links TRBV6-1 to TRBJ2-7; TRBD2 matches 8 bases. The CDR3 extends over 15 amino acids. With 5 bases clipped from V and 1 base from J, the junction kept 7 bases outside the gene matches. CDR1 is MNHNS, CDR2 SASEGT, per germline. CDR3 protein: CASSPIPGGSYEQYF. The DNA of the CDR3 is TGTGCCAGCAGTCCCATACCGGGAGGGTCCTACGAGCAGTACTTC.

The V gene is TRBV5-6, the J gene TRBJ1-4; 7 bases align to TRBD1. This CDR3 has 16 amino acids. The ends lost 0 bases at V and 1 base at J; junction bases unmatched: 3. From germline, CDR1 is SGHDT and CDR2 YYEEEE. In DNA, the CDR3 is TGTGCCAGCAGCTTGGTGGGACAGCGAACTAATGAAAAACTGTTTTTT. Residues: CASSLVGQRTNEKLFF.